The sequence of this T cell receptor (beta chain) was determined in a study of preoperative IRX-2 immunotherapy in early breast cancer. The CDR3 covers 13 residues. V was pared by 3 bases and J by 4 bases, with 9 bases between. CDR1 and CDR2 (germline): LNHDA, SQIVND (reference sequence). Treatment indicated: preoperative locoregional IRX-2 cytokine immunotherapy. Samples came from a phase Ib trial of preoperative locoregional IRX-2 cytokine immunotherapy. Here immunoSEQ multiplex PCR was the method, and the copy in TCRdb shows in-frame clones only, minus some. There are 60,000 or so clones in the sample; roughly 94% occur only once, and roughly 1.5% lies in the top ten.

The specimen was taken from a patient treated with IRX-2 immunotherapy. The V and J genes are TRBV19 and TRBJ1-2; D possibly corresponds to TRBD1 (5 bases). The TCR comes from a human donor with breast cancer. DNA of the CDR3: TGTGCCAGTAGTATTTCGACAGCCTATGGCTACACCTTC. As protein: CASSISTAYGYTF.